What follows describes a single T cell receptor (beta chain). Its antigen is not known. Primers included in the PCR were 60 Vbeta and 13 Jbeta primers. Measured with immunoSEQ multiplex PCR; TCRdb has only the in-frame clones, and not every one. This repertoire shows more than 70,000 clones, 70% to 85% found once; its top ten account for roughly 3%. Unmatched junction bases numbered 12, after V lost 11 bases and J lost 4 bases. Per germline, CDR1 MNHNS and CDR2 SASEGT. This CDR3 spans 14 amino acids. The data were obtained in a study of cytomegalovirus exposure and HLA in healthy donors. Study outcomes and limitations: For TCR beta chains, V- and J-gene trimming was later linked to a missense DCLRE1C variant.

The source of this sequence is a man aged 50 to 60 in good health and CMV-seropositive. Sequencing used PBMCs. J is TRBJ2-3 and V is TRBV6-1; 7 bases map to TRBD1. CDR3 region: CAGKRGDSSDTQYF. In DNA, the CDR3 is TGTGCCGGCAAGAGAGGGGACAGTTCAGATACGCAGTATTTT.